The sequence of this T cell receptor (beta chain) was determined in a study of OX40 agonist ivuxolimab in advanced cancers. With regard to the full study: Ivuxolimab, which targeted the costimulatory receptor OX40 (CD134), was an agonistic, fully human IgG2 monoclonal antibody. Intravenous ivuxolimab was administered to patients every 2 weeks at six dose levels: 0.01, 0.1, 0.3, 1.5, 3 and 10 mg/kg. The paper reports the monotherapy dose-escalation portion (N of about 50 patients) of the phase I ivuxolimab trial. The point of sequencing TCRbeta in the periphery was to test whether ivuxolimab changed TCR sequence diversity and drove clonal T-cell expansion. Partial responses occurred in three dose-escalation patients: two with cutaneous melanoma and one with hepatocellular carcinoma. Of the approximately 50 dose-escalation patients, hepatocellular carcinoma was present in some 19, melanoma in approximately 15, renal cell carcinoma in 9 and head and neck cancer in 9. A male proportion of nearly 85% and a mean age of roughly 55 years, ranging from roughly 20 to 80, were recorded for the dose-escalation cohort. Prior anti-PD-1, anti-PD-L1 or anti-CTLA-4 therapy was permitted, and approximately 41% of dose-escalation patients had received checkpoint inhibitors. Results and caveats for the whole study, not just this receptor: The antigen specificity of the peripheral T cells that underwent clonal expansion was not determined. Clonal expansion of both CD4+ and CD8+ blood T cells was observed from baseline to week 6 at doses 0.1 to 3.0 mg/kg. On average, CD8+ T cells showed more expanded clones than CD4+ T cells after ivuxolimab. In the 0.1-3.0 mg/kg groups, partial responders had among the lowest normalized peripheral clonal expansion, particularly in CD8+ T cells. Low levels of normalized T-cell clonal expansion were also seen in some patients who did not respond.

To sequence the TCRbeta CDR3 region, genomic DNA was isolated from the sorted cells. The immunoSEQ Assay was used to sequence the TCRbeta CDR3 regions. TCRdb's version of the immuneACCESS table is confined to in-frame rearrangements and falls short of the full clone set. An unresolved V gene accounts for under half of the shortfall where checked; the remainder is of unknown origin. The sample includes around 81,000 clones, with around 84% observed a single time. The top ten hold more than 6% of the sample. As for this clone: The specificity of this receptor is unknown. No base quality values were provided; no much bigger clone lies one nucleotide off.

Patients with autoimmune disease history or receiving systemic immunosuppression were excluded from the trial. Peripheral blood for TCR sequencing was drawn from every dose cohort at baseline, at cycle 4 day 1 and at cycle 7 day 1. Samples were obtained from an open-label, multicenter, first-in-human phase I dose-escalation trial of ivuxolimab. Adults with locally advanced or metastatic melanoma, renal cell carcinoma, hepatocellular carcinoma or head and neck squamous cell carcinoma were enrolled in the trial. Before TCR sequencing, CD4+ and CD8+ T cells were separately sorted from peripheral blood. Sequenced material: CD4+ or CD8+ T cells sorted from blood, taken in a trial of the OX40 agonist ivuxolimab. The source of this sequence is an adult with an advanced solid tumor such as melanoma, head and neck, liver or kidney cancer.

This receptor has the CDR3 CASSLASGSRSYEQYF. The bases read TGTGCCAGCAGCTTAGCTAGCGGGAGTCGCTCCTACGAGCAGTACTTC. The chain employs TRBV7-9 and TRBJ2-7; 9 junctional bases match TRBD2. For this chain, trimming is 0 bases at the V end and 0 bases at the J end, and the number of junction bases without a gene match is 3. Taken from the germline V gene (reference sequence), the CDR1 and CDR2 loops are SEHNR and FQNEAQ. The CDR3, cysteine through phenylalanine, is 16 amino acids long. The read is trimmed to its CDR3 DNA, 48 bases read in frame from base 1.